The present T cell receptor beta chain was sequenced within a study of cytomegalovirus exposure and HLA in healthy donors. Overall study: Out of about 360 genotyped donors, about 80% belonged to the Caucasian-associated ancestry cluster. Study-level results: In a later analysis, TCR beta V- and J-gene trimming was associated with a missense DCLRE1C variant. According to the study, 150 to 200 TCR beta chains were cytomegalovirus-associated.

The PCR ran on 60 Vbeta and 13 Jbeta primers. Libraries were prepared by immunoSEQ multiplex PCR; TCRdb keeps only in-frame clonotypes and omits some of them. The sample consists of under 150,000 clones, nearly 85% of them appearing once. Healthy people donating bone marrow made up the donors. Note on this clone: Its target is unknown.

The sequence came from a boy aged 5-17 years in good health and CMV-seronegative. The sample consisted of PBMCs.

CDR3 nucleotides: TGTGCCAGCAGTTGGACCGGGGACAGGGGGCATTTGGAGACCCAGTACTTC. Protein sequence: CASSWTGDRGHLETQYF. The chain joins TRBV27 to TRBJ2-5, with TRBD1 matching 12 bases. The J segment lost 5 bases and the V segment lost 4 bases, leaving 11 bases of the junction unmatched. CDR3 length: 17 amino acids. Germline assignment: CDR1 MNHEY and CDR2 SMNVEV (reference sequence).